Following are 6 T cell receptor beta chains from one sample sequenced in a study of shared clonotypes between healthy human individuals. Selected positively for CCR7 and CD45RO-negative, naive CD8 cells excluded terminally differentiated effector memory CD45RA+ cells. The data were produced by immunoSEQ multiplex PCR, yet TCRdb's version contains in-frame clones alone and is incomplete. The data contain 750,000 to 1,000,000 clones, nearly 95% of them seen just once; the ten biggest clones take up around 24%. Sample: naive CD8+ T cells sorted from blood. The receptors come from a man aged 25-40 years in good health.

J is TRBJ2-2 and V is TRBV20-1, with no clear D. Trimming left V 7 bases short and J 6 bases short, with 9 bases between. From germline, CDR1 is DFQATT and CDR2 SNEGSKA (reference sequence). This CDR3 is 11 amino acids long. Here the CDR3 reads CSVLVAGELFF. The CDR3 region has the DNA TGCAGTGTCCTAGTGGCCGGGGAGCTGTTTTTT.

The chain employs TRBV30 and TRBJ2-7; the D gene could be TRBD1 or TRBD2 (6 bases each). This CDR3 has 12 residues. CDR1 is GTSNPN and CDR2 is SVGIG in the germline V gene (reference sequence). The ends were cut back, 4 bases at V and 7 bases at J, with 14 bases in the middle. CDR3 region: CAWTRGGREQYF. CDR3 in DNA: TGTGCCTGGACTCGAGGGGGGAGGGAGCAGTACTTC.

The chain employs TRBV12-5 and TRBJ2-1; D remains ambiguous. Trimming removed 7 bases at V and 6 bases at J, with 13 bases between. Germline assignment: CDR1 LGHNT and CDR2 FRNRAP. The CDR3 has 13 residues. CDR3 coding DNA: TGTGCTAGTGCCCCGGAGACTCTCAATGAGCAGTTCTTC. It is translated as CASAPETLNEQFF.

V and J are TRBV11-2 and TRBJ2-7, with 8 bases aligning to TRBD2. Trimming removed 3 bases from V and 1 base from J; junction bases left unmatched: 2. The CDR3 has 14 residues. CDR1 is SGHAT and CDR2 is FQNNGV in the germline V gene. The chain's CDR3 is CASSLLAGSYEQYF. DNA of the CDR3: TGTGCCAGCAGCTTGCTAGCGGGTTCCTACGAGCAGTACTTC.

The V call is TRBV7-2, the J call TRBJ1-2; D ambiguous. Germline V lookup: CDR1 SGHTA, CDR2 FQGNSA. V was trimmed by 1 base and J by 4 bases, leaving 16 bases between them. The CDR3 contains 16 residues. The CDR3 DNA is TGTGCCAGCAGCTTAGATCTGGATTATACTAGCTATGGCTACACCTTC. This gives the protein CASSLDLDYTSYGYTF.

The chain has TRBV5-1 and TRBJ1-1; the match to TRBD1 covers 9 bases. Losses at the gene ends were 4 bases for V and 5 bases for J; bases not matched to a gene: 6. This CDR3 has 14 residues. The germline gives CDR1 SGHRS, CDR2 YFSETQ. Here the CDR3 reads CASSPGQGWTEAFF. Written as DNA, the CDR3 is TGCGCCAGCAGCCCGGGACAGGGTTGGACTGAAGCTTTCTTT.